These T cell receptor beta chains were read from a single sample in a study of blood T cells in healthy people across ages. MiXCR, applied by TCRdb to the 5' RACE reads, yields one record per CDR3 protein. The sample includes over 1,500,000 distinct CDR3 sequences, around 48% of them seen just once. The sequencing sample was made of blood. These receptor sequences come from a woman aged 40 to 50 in good health. The CDR3 runs from the conserved cysteine through the conserved F or W. A D gene is named only where the DNA matches it firmly. The size field is filled for only some rows; it gives once, few, many or a size class.

TRBV7-8	TRBD1	TRBJ2-2	NA	TGTGCCAGCAGCCCCACCCGACAGGGATGGACCGGGGAGCTGTTTTTT	CASSPTRQGWTGELFF
TRBV25-1	TRBD1	TRBJ1-2	NA	TGTGCCAGCAGTGAAGGACAGGGCCTGGGGCCCTTCTATGGCTACACCTTC	CASSEGQGLGPFYGYTF
TRBV6-2/TRBV6-3	NA	TRBJ1-2	NA	TGTGCCAGCAGTTACGCGGCCGGAGCCCTCTATGGCTACACCTTC	CASSYAAGALYGYTF
TRBV6-5	NA	TRBJ1-4	once	TGTGCCAGCAGGGCAGGCGTCCATCCGAATGAAAAACTGTTTTTT	CASRAGVHPNEKLFF
TRBV7-9	TRBD2	TRBJ2-3	NA	TGTGCCAGCAGCTATAGCGGGGGGGCCTTAGATACGCAGTATTTT	CASSYSGGALDTQYF
TRBV7-2	TRBD2	TRBJ2-3	NA	TGTGCCAGCAGCCCGGGCGCTAGCGGGATCACAGATACGCAGTATTTT	CASSPGASGITDTQYF
TRBV9	TRBD1	TRBJ2-3	NA	TGTGCCAGCAGCGTAGCACAGGGGACAGATACGCAGTATTTT	CASSVAQGTDTQYF
TRBV5-1	NA	TRBJ1-1	NA	TGCGCCGGCAGCGATAATAGTAACACTGAAGCTTTCTTT	CAGSDNSNTEAFF
TRBV20-1	NA	TRBJ2-7	few	TGCAGTGCCCTGTTTTCCTACGAGCAGTACTTC	CSALFSYEQYF
TRBV2	NA	TRBJ1-2	few	TGTGCCAGCAGCCCCAACATGGCGGATGGCTACACCTTC	CASSPNMADGYTF
TRBV15	NA	TRBJ2-1	few	TGTGCCACCAGCAGACCTGAGGGGGTTGAGCAGTTCTTC	CATSRPEGVEQFF
TRBV7-8	TRBD2	TRBJ2-5	NA	TGTGCCAGCAGCCTCCCCCCGGGACTAGAACAAGAGACCCAGTACTTC	CASSLPPGLEQETQYF